Below, 27 T cell receptor beta chains from the same sample are listed, as sequenced in a study of blood T cell repertoires in COVID-19 (TCRdb year 2020). To prepare the library, the immunoSEQ multiplex PCR assay was applied. The table comes from immuneACCESS by way of TCRdb, which keeps in-frame sequences with V and J called. Part of the clones is missing from these tables; in studies checked, under half for an unresolved V gene and the rest for unknown reasons. In this sample the table shows about 210,000 clones, roughly 81% of which occur a single time. Clones ranked in the top ten supply 7.6% of the sample. Source material: peripheral blood. The origin of the receptors is a woman aged 45-65 years with active or convalescent COVID-19.

This chain joins TRBV6-5 and TRBJ2-3; D is unclear. Trimming left V 0 bases short and J 2 bases short, with 12 bases between. Germline lookup yields CDR1 MNHEY and CDR2 SVGAGI. CDR3 length: 16 residues. The CDR3 region has the DNA TGTGCCAGCAGTTACTCGCGTAGATTGTCCACAGATACGCAGTATTTT. Protein sequence: CASSYSRRLSTDTQYF.

This clone was found a few times. This chain connects TRBV28 to TRBJ1-5; D is unresolved. The germline V gene has CDR1 MDHEN and CDR2 SYDVKM. This CDR3 contains 15 residues. Trimming pared 1 base from V and 2 bases from J, leaving 9 bases between. The CDR3 DNA reads as TGTGCCAGCAGTTTATTGGGAGCGGGCAATCAGCCCCAGCATTTT. This encodes CASSLLGAGNQPQHF.

The chain couples TRBV6-5 to TRBJ2-7; D not resolved. This CDR3 region has 14 residues. The germline gives CDR1 MNHEY, CDR2 SVGAGI. Trimming cost V 4 bases and J 0 bases, with 10 bases left between them. CDR3 in DNA: TGTGCCAGCAGTTCTAACCTTCTCTCCTACGAGCAGTACTTC. Translated, it gives CASSSNLLSYEQYF.

This sequence joins TRBV5-1 and TRBJ2-4, with 11 bases aligning to TRBD2. This CDR3 is 16 amino acids long. The germline V gene encodes CDR1 SGHRS and CDR2 YFSETQ. J lost 5 bases, V lost 4 bases, and 8 bases had no gene match. CDR3 protein: CASSITTSGGENIQYF. The DNA for the CDR3 is TGCGCCAGCAGCATCACCACTAGCGGGGGAGAAAACATTCAGTACTTC.

The chain carries TRBV9 and TRBJ2-7; 11 bases are shared with TRBD2. The length of the CDR3 is 16 residues. Germline V gene lookup returns CDR1 SGDLS and CDR2 YYNGEE. The ends lost 2 bases at V and 1 base at J; junction bases unmatched: 5. CDR3 region: CASSVNPSGRSYEQYF. For the CDR3, the DNA is TGTGCCAGCAGCGTCAACCCTAGCGGGAGGTCCTACGAGCAGTACTTC. The whole variable domain, remainder taken from reference TRBV9 and TRBJ2-7, is DSGVTQTPKHLITATGQRVTLRCSPRSGDLSVYWYQQSLDQGLQFLIQYYNGEERAKGNILERFSAQQFPDLHSELNLSSLELGDSALYFCASSVNPSGRSYEQYFGPGTRLTVT.

This chain connects TRBV6-6 to TRBJ1-2; the match to TRBD1 covers 10 bases. The CDR3 has 15 residues. CDR1 is MNHNY, CDR2 SVGAGI, per germline (reference sequence). The junction had 6 bases not matched to a gene; V was cut back by 6 bases and J by 2 bases. CDR3 nucleotide sequence: TGTGCCAGCAGGGGGGGACAGGGGAGGAACTATGGCTACACCTTC. Amino acids: CASRGGQGRNYGYTF.

This clone appeared a few times. The rearrangement uses TRBV19 and TRBJ2-1; tentative D call: TRBD2 (7 bases). V was pared by 5 bases and J by 4 bases, with 21 bases between. The germline CDR1 and CDR2 sequences are LNHDA and SQIVND (reference sequence). This CDR3 contains 17 residues. The CDR3 spells CASSPTVLAGAYNEQFF. CDR3 nucleotides: TGTGCCAGTAGTCCGACCGTCCTGGCGGGGGCTTACAATGAGCAGTTCTTC. Complete variable domain (other parts from reference TRBV19 and TRBJ2-1): DGGITQSPKYLFRKEGQNVTLSCEQNLNHDAMYWYRQDPGQGLRLIYYSQIVNDFQKGDIAEGYSVSREKKESFPLTVTSAQKNPTAFYLCASSPTVLAGAYNEQFFGPGTRLTVL.

The genes are TRBV11-3 and TRBJ2-3, with 7 nucleotides matching TRBD2. The V and J ends lost 1 base and 5 bases, in that order; junction bases with no gene match: 12. The CDR3 extends over 17 amino acids. The germline CDR1 and CDR2 sequences are SGHNT and YENEEA. The CDR3 reads CASSLGYGGSSGDTQYF. Written as DNA, the CDR3 is TGTGCCAGCAGCTTAGGTTATGGCGGGAGCTCTGGAGATACGCAGTATTTT.

J is TRBJ1-2 and V is TRBV5-4, with no clear D. The ends were cut back, 0 bases at V and 8 bases at J, with 17 bases in the middle. The CDR3 is 15 amino acids. The germline gives CDR1 SGHNT, CDR2 YYREEE (reference sequence). This CDR3 reads CASSLARAAPLGYTF. CDR3 DNA: TGTGCCAGCAGCTTGGCGCGGGCAGCCCCTCTAGGCTACACCTTC. Supplemented by reference TRBV5-4 and TRBJ1-2, the full variable domain reads ETGVTQSPTHLIKTRGQQVTLRCSSQSGHNTVSWYQQALGQGPQFIFQYYREEENGRGNFPPRFSGLQFPNYSSELNVNALELDDSALYLCASSLARAAPLGYTFGSGTRLTVV.

J is TRBJ1-4 and V is TRBV28; TRBD1 matches at 7 bases. The CDR3 extends over 16 amino acids. The ends lost 2 bases at V and 11 bases at J; junction bases unmatched: 14. The germline V gene encodes CDR1 MDHEN and CDR2 SYDVKM. The CDR3 coding sequence is TGTGCCAGCAGTTTACCCACCTCCCATACAGGGGATAAACTGTTTTTT. Its protein product is CASSLPTSHTGDKLFF.

V usage is TRBV6-2 or TRBV6-3 and J usage is TRBJ2-7; weak D call: TRBD1 (6 bases). Germline lookup yields CDR1 MNHEY and CDR2 SVGEGT. The CDR3 extends over 14 amino acids. Trimming cost V 0 bases and J 0 bases, with 6 bases left between them. The CDR3 DNA reads TGTGCCAGCAGTTACTCGGACAGCTCCTACGAGCAGTACGTC. Its translation: CASSYSDSSYEQYV.

The rearrangement joins TRBV9 to TRBJ1-6; 9 bases line up with TRBD1. The CDR3 spans 14 residues. With 6 bases clipped from V and 10 bases from J, the junction kept 8 bases outside the gene matches. The germline CDR1 and CDR2 sequences are SGDLS and YYNGEE. The CDR3 region has the DNA TGTGCCAGCACCGCGGGACAGGGAAGGTCACCCCTCCACTTT. Its protein product is CASTAGQGRSPLHF.

The CDR3 bases are TGCGCCAGCAGCTTGGGTGGGACATCCAACACTGAAGCTTTCTTT. Protein: CASSLGGTSNTEAFF. The chain links TRBV5-1 to TRBJ1-1; maybe TRBD1 (6 bases). The CDR3 contains 15 residues. Per germline, CDR1 SGHRS and CDR2 YFSETQ. With 0 bases removed from V and 2 bases from J, the gap between germline ends came to 11 bases.

The chain carries TRBV7-3 and TRBJ2-1; weak D call: TRBD2 (6 bases). Trimming left V 1 base short and J 7 bases short, with 11 bases between. CDR1 is SGHTA, CDR2 FQGTGA, per germline. The CDR3 has 14 residues. The chain's CDR3 is CASSLSRAGNEQFF. The CDR3 DNA follows: TGTGCCAGCAGCTTAAGCCGCGCGGGGAATGAGCAGTTCTTC.

This clone was seen more than once but under ten times. The genes are TRBV27 and TRBJ1-5; TRBD1 matches 8 bases. The junction had 18 bases not matched to a gene; V was cut back by 5 bases and J by 0 bases. The CDR3 consists of 20 residues. CDR1 and CDR2 (germline): MNHEY, SMNVEV (reference sequence). The CDR3 DNA sequence: TGTGCCAGCAGTCCCACCTGGCGAGGACAGGGTCGATTTAGCAATCAGCCCCAGCATTTT. Its protein is CASSPTWRGQGRFSNQPQHF.

J is TRBJ1-1 and V is TRBV20-1; no reliable D call. Germline CDR1 and CDR2: DFQATT and SNEGSKA (reference sequence). V was pared by 4 bases and J by 2 bases, with 5 bases between. There are 11 residues in the CDR3. CDR3 DNA: TGCAGTGCTATCCGTAACACTGAAGCTTTCTTT. It translates to CSAIRNTEAFF.

J is TRBJ1-6 and V is TRBV25-1; the D gene is possibly TRBD1 (5 bases). The CDR3 has 14 amino acids. The germline gives CDR1 MGHDK, CDR2 SYGVNS. Trimming removed 7 bases at V and 5 bases at J, with 12 bases between. CDR3 protein: CASKADSNNSPLHF. The CDR3 nucleotides read TGTGCCAGCAAGGCCGACAGCAATAATTCACCCCTCCACTTT. Together with reference TRBV25-1 and TRBJ1-6, the CDR3 gives the full variable domain: EADIYQTPRYLVIGTGKKITLECSQTMGHDKMYWYQQDPGMELHLIHYSYGVNSTEKGDLSSESTVSRIRTEHFPLTLESARPSHTSQYLCASKADSNNSPLHFGNGTRLTVT.

The chain recombines TRBV6-5 with TRBJ1-5; possible D gene TRBD1, 5 bases. Germline V gene lookup returns CDR1 MNHEY and CDR2 SVGAGI. This CDR3 comprises 13 residues. V was trimmed by 7 bases and J by 8 bases, leaving 15 bases between them. Written as DNA, the CDR3 is TGTGCCAGCATCCCGGGGGTTGGCGAGCCCCAGCATTTT. This gives the protein CASIPGVGEPQHF.

The chain employs TRBV5-1 and TRBJ1-1; weak D call: TRBD1 (6 bases). The CDR3 runs to 15 residues. Germline V gene sequence: CDR1 SGHRS, CDR2 YFSETQ. The V and J ends lost 2 bases and 5 bases respectively, with 16 bases between them. The CDR3 sequence is CASSFLPQGGTEAFF. CDR3 DNA: TGCGCCAGCAGCTTCCTCCCACAGGGTGGGACTGAAGCTTTCTTT.

The rearrangement links TRBV30 to TRBJ1-5; 8 nucleotides line up with TRBD1. CDR1 and CDR2 (germline): GTSNPN, SVGIG (reference sequence). The length of the CDR3 is 16 residues. V lost 2 bases to trimming and J lost 0 bases; unmatched junction nucleotides: 6. This CDR3 is CAWSRRDRYSNQPQHF. The CDR3 nucleotides read TGTGCCTGGAGTAGAAGGGACAGGTATAGCAATCAGCCCCAGCATTTT. Filled out from reference TRBV30 and TRBJ1-5, the complete variable domain reads SQTIHQWPATLVQPVGSPLSLECTVEGTSNPNLYWYRQAAGRGLQLLFYSVGIGQISSEVPQNLSASRPQDRQFILSSKKLLLSDSGFYLCAWSRRDRYSNQPQHFGDGTRLSIL.

Only one count was recorded for this clone. V is TRBV27 and J is TRBJ2-1; 9 bases agree with TRBD2. Germline V gives CDR1 MNHEY, CDR2 SMNVEV (reference sequence). Losses at the gene ends were 6 bases for V and 4 bases for J; bases not matched to a gene: 13. The CDR3 consists of 17 residues. The CDR3 is CASSSIYGLAGYNEQFF. The CDR3 DNA sequence: TGTGCCAGCAGCTCAATTTACGGGCTAGCGGGATACAATGAGCAGTTCTTC.

This clone was recorded a few times. The rearrangement joins TRBV10-1 to TRBJ2-2; the D is unclear. Trimming took 2 bases from V and 6 from J, leaving 7 bases between them. Germline CDR1 WNHNN, CDR2 SYGVQD (reference sequence). The CDR3 is 13 residues long. The CDR3 region has the DNA TGCGCCAGCAGTGAGATAGAAGCCGGGGAGCTGTTTTTT. Encoded protein: CASSEIEAGELFF.

The chain recombines TRBV19 with TRBJ2-1, with 9 bases identical to TRBD1. Looked up from germline, CDR1 is LNHDA and CDR2 is SQIVND (reference sequence). Losses at the gene ends were 0 bases for V and 0 bases for J; bases not matched to a gene: 3. This CDR3 region has 17 residues. This CDR3 is CASSIDGTGNSYNEQFF. The CDR3 nucleotides are TGTGCCAGTAGTATAGATGGGACAGGGAACTCCTACAATGAGCAGTTCTTC.

This clone is a singleton in its sample. The chain employs TRBV28 and TRBJ2-3; D is perhaps TRBD1 (5 bases). Trimming stripped 3 bases from V and 5 bases from J, with 18 bases between. Germline loops: CDR1 MDHEN, CDR2 SYDVKM. CDR3 size: 16 residues. The CDR3 here is CASSFAVRQKGDTQYF. DNA of the CDR3: TGTGCCAGCAGTTTCGCGGTGAGACAGAAAGGAGATACGCAGTATTTT.

This chain joins TRBV27 and TRBJ2-5, with D tentatively TRBD2 (6 bases). Germline assignment: CDR1 MNHEY and CDR2 SMNVEV (reference sequence). The CDR3 runs 15 residues. V was trimmed by 1 base and J by 5 bases, leaving 14 bases between them. CDR3 loop: CASSLLGPGGETQYF. CDR3 nucleotide sequence: TGTGCCAGCAGTTTATTAGGGCCAGGAGGGGAGACCCAGTACTTC.

V gene TRBV24-1 combines with J gene TRBJ2-1; the match to TRBD1 covers 9 bases. Germline V gene lookup returns CDR1 KGHDR and CDR2 SFDVKD. Trimming took 3 bases from V and 2 from J; bases not matched to a gene: 1. The CDR3 has 15 residues. This chain's CDR3 is CATSDRQGAYNEQFF. The DNA for the CDR3 is TGTGCCACCAGTGATCGACAGGGGGCCTACAATGAGCAGTTCTTC.

The rearrangement joins TRBV12-5 to TRBJ2-2; 7 bases are a match to TRBD2. After removal of 5 bases from V and 0 bases from J, the junction contained 6 bases not matched to a gene. Germline values: CDR1 LGHNT, CDR2 FRNRAP. The CDR3 length is 16 residues. The CDR3: CASGGPLAPNTGELFF. In nucleotides, the CDR3 is TGTGCTAGTGGTGGACCACTAGCGCCGAACACCGGGGAGCTGTTTTTT.